Listed below are T cell receptor beta chains from one sample, sequenced in a study of Graves' ophthalmopathy and Graves' hyperthyroidism. Using its own MiXCR run on the multiplex PCR reads, TCRdb lists one record per CDR3 protein. Of approximately 160,000 distinct CDR3 sequences listed, approximately 40% are singletons. The sample comprised peripheral blood. The receptors were sampled from a man aged 30 to 39 with Graves' ophthalmopathy. Both conserved end residues are part of each CDR3. D genes are given only for firm matches. Clone size appears in some rows only: once, few, many, or a class for an expanded clone.

CDR3: CASTSVPGTRNQPQHF
DNA: TGTGCCAGCACTTCCGTCCCAGGGACGCGGAATCAGCCCCAGCATTTT
V: TRBV27
size: many
D: NA
J: TRBJ1-5
length: 16

CDR3: CAWAGTGNSPLHF
DNA: TGTGCCTGGGCCGGGACAGGGAATTCACCCCTCCACTTT
V: TRBV30
size: NA
D: TRBD1
J: TRBJ1-6
length: 13

CDR3: CASSPQGQGAKPQHF
DNA: TGTGCCAGCAGTCCCCAGGGACAGGGGGCTAAGCCCCAGCATTTT
V: TRBV12-3/TRBV12-4
size: many
D: TRBD1
J: TRBJ1-5
length: 15

CDR3: CASSPMDRGRETQYF
DNA: TGTGCCAGCAGTCCGATGGACAGGGGGAGGGAGACCCAGTACTTC
V: TRBV12-3/TRBV12-4
size: many
D: TRBD1
J: TRBJ2-5
length: 15

CDR3: CAFRKRDREYYGYTF
DNA: TGTGCCTTTCGGAAGAGGGACAGGGAGTACTATGGCTACACCTTC
V: TRBV30
size: NA
D: TRBD1
J: TRBJ1-2
length: 15

CDR3: CASTREISKEQYF
DNA: TGTGCCAGCACCAGGGAAATTTCCAAAGAGCAGTACTTC
V: TRBV13
size: many
D: NA
J: TRBJ2-7
length: 13

CDR3: CSAVSGRGLYEQYF
DNA: TGCAGTGCCGTTAGCGGGAGGGGGTTGTACGAGCAGTACTTC
V: TRBV20-1
size: many
D: TRBD2
J: TRBJ2-7
length: 14

CDR3: CSATPRDRGKSGYTF
DNA: TGCAGTGCCACCCCCAGGGACAGGGGAAAGTCTGGCTACACCTTC
V: TRBV20-1
size: many
D: TRBD1
J: TRBJ1-2
length: 15

CDR3: CASRPRGGRETQYF
DNA: TGTGCCAGCAGACCGAGAGGGGGCCGGGAGACCCAGTACTTC
V: TRBV28
size: many
D: TRBD1
J: TRBJ2-5
length: 14

CDR3: CASSPLGTGYEQYF
DNA: TGTGCCAGCAGTCCCCTCGGGACAGGGTACGAGCAGTACTTC
V: TRBV6-1
size: few
D: TRBD1
J: TRBJ2-7
length: 14

CDR3: CASSYRQGQYEQYF
DNA: TGTGCCAGCAGTTACAGGCAGGGGCAATACGAGCAGTACTTC
V: TRBV6-5
size: NA
D: NA
J: TRBJ2-7
length: 14

CDR3: CASLAPNAGELFF
DNA: TGTGCCAGCTTAGCGCCCAACGCCGGGGAGCTGTTTTTT
V: TRBV6-2/TRBV6-3
size: many
D: NA
J: TRBJ2-2
length: 13

CDR3: CASSVDTTTEAFF
DNA: TGTGCCAGCAGCGTAGATACGACCACTGAAGCTTTCTTT
V: TRBV9
size: once
D: NA
J: TRBJ1-1
length: 13

CDR3: CASSEGGGGLGTQYF
DNA: TGTGCCAGCAGTGAAGGAGGGGGGGGGCTTGGGACCCAGTACTTC
V: TRBV6-1
size: many
D: NA
J: TRBJ2-5
length: 15

CDR3: CASSEPPREYQETQYF
DNA: TGTGCCAGCAGTGAACCGCCCCGAGAGTACCAAGAGACCCAGTACTTC
V: TRBV6-1
size: NA
D: NA
J: TRBJ2-5
length: 16

CDR3: CASRPAGLNTGELFF
DNA: TGTGCCAGTAGGCCCGCGGGCCTGAACACCGGGGAGCTGTTTTTT
V: TRBV19
size: NA
D: NA
J: TRBJ2-2
length: 15

CDR3: CASSQRAGGTEAFF
DNA: TGTGCCAGCAGCCAACGTGCCGGGGGCACTGAAGCTTTCTTT
V: TRBV3-1
size: many
D: NA
J: TRBJ1-1
length: 14

CDR3: CSAMLGGQETQYF
DNA: TGCAGTGCTATGCTAGGTGGGCAAGAGACCCAGTACTTC
V: TRBV20-1
size: NA
D: NA
J: TRBJ2-5
length: 13

CDR3: CATMDGGGTEAFF
DNA: TGTGCCACCATGGACGGTGGAGGGACTGAAGCTTTCTTT
V: TRBV28
size: NA
D: NA
J: TRBJ1-1
length: 13

CDR3: CSASSGSRYEQYF
DNA: TGCAGTGCTAGTAGCGGGAGTAGGTACGAGCAGTACTTC
V: TRBV20-1
size: NA
D: TRBD2
J: TRBJ2-7
length: 13

CDR3: CASIGQGVPYTEAFF
DNA: TGTGCCAGCATTGGACAGGGAGTCCCATACACTGAAGCTTTCTTT
V: TRBV2
size: NA
D: TRBD1
J: TRBJ1-1
length: 15

CDR3: CASSRDLLTEAFF
DNA: TGTGCCAGCAGCCGGGACCTTTTGACGGAAGCTTTCTTT
V: TRBV6-5
size: many
D: NA
J: TRBJ1-1
length: 13

CDR3: CASRQYQREQYF
DNA: TGTGCCAGCAGGCAATATCAACGCGAGCAGTACTTC
V: TRBV28
size: NA
D: NA
J: TRBJ2-7
length: 12

CDR3: CASSPPDRGRSGELFF
DNA: TGTGCCAGCAGTCCCCCGGACAGGGGGCGGAGCGGGGAGCTGTTTTTT
V: TRBV28
size: many
D: TRBD1
J: TRBJ2-2
length: 16